The T cell receptor (beta chain) under discussion was sequenced for a study of blood T cells in healthy people across ages. Germline V CDR1 and CDR2: LGHDT, YNNKEL (reference sequence). The CDR3 sequence is 13 residues long. V lost 4 bases to trimming and J lost 2 bases, with 8 bases between them. This clonotype has just a few counts. Alongside a J-beta primer mix, a sample-barcoded 5' primer served in a second PCR lasting 7 to 11 cycles. MiXCR was run by TCRdb on the 5' RACE reads, yielding one entry per CDR3 protein. Among roughly 1.6 million distinct CDR3 sequences listed, about 31% were seen once.

Sequencing used blood. The chain is built from TRBV3-1 and TRBJ1-1; D unclear. This sequence originates from a woman aged 30 to 39 in good health. CDR3 bases: TGTGCCAGCAGCCGTTGGCAAAACACTGAAGCTTTCTTT. The encoded protein is CASSRWQNTEAFF.